The entry that follows covers one T cell receptor beta chain sequence. V shed 6 bases and J shed 7 bases, with 11 bases lying between them. This CDR3 is built from 12 residues. Germline V gives CDR1 MNHEY, CDR2 SVGEGT. These data belong to a study of immune characterization of retroperitoneal liposarcoma. In TCRdb, the PCR reads were re-called with MiXCR into one record per CDR3 protein. The table lists approximately 9,600 distinct CDR3 sequences, around 26% of them singletons, with about 8% in the top ten. The sequencing input was tumor tissue. This clonotype originated in a male donor with retroperitoneal liposarcoma. The genes are TRBV6-2 or TRBV6-3 and TRBJ2-3; a possible D gene is TRBD2 (5 bases). The CDR3 nucleotides read TGTGCCAGCAGCCCGGACTTTCATACGCAGTATTTT. Its translation: CASSPDFHTQYF.